The rows below give T cell receptor beta chains drawn from one sample of a study of response to subunit inactivated influenza vaccine. TCRdb fed the RT-PCR reads into MiXCR, producing one record per CDR3 protein. The table shows over 800,000 distinct CDR3 sequences, with 20% to 25% occurring only once. This specimen consisted of PBMCs from blood, obtained around 5 days after vaccination. The receptors were gathered from a man aged 50 or older who received an inactivated influenza vaccine. CDR3s include the opening cysteine and the closing phenylalanine or tryptophan.

V gene	J gene	CDR3 protein
TRBV5-1	TRBJ2-1	CASSLQAGGHNEQFF
TRBV11-1	TRBJ2-6	CASSLGHSVISGANVLTF
TRBV7-6	TRBJ2-3	CASATSGHTDTQYF
TRBV20-1	TRBJ2-2	CSARTGVHTGELFF
TRBV14	TRBJ2-3	CASSQPVSSDTQYF
TRBV11-2	TRBJ2-1	CASSLARAVNNEQFF
TRBV12-3/TRBV12-4	TRBJ1-1	CASSHRPGQGTEAFF
TRBV6-1	TRBJ2-5	CASRPDSPGRAQYF
TRBV24-1	TRBJ2-3	CATSTRFGDTDTQYF
TRBV2	TRBJ2-5	CASRLGRQETQYF
TRBV12-3/TRBV12-4	TRBJ2-5	CASSLFQGGGETQYF
TRBV11-3	TRBJ2-1	CASSRSGRTYNEQFF
TRBV5-1	TRBJ2-1	CASSLSGGNYNEQFF
TRBV27	TRBJ1-1	CASSRILTANTEAFF
TRBV7-6	TRBJ2-1	CASSLERRLSDNEQFF
TRBV29-1	TRBJ2-7	CSVAVAVTYEQYF
TRBV13	TRBJ2-7	CASSRTGIPYEQYF
TRBV20-1	TRBJ2-4	CSAPRLAGVLGNIQYF
TRBV6-1	TRBJ1-5	CASTRDNNQPQHF
TRBV6-1	TRBJ1-3	CASSRRGTDSGNTIYF
TRBV12-3/TRBV12-4	TRBJ2-1	CASSYRDRVGNEQFF
TRBV3-1	TRBJ2-1	CASSQGVRVLEQFF
TRBV29-1	TRBJ1-1	CSVTGQGNTEAFF
TRBV12-3/TRBV12-4	TRBJ2-3	CASSPAETGPPDTQYF
TRBV4-2	TRBJ2-7	CASSQVSGTYEQYF
TRBV5-1	TRBJ1-1	CASSNRDRRAEAFF
TRBV6-1	TRBJ2-7	CASTSSLWGGKYEQYF
TRBV3-1	TRBJ2-7	CASSQFGGPIYEQYF
TRBV10-3	TRBJ2-1	CAISESAAGEQFF
TRBV5-6	TRBJ2-3	CASTLAGADTQYF
TRBV28	TRBJ2-7	CASSLLGEIVYEQYF
TRBV6-1	TRBJ2-7	CASSKDRATYEQYF
TRBV20-1	TRBJ2-7	CSARNSAGYEQYF
TRBV7-8	TRBJ2-3	CASSLDWSSADTQYF
TRBV20-1	TRBJ2-2	CSARTSGVNTGELFF
TRBV12-3/TRBV12-4	TRBJ2-3	CASSFASGPDTQYF
TRBV12-3/TRBV12-4	TRBJ2-5	CASSARRSPGGETQYF
TRBV7-2	TRBJ2-7	CASSLFSNAEQYF
TRBV20-1	TRBJ2-7	CSAKDYSASYEQYF